This T cell receptor beta chain emerged from a study of CD8 T cells in ankylosing spondylitis. In this sample, this clonotype turned up a few times. What it binds is unknown. Study-wide results and limits: Significantly higher representation of disease-linked clones was reported for matched ankylosing spondylitis synovial fluid. A motif of 7 to 9 highly homologous TCR beta variants was seen as apparently characteristic of ankylosing spondylitis blood. Earlier studies detected some motif variants in reactive arthritis synovial fluid and blood.

Germline V gene sequence: CDR1 MNHNS, CDR2 SASEGT. The CDR3 covers 13 residues. Trimming at V came to 4 bases and at J to 3 bases, leaving 2 bases not matched to a gene. TCRdb re-derived calls from the 5' RACE reads in MiXCR, one entry per CDR3 protein. Of some 220,000 distinct CDR3 sequences listed, 7% to 8% are singletons. This clonotype originated in a male donor with ankylosing spondylitis. The genes are TRBV6-1 and TRBJ1-2; TRBD1 aligns across 7 bases. Sequenced sample: blood, either unsorted or a sorted T cell fraction (not recorded which). In DNA form, the CDR3 reads TGTGCCAGCAGTGGACAGGGAGACTATGGCTACACCTTC. It codes for CASSGQGDYGYTF.